This T cell receptor (beta chain) is drawn from a study of T cells after yellow fever vaccination. About the study: Researchers used SMART-Seq v4 Ultra Low Input to prepare fractions that had low cell numbers. Study findings and constraints: Abundant clonotypes from the bulk population could have been carried over as contaminants into FACS-sorted repertoires.

Germline V gene data show CDR1 as LGHNA and CDR2 as YSLEER. The J segment lost 5 bases and the V segment lost 4 bases, leaving 7 bases of the junction unmatched. CDR3 length equals 16 residues. This clonotype was picked up a small number of times. The antigen remains undetermined. TCRdb used MiXCR to reprocess the 5' RACE reads, holding one entry per CDR3 protein. The data contain some 250,000 distinct CDR3 sequences, 6.9% of them singletons. The sample was CD4+ T cells sorted from PBMCs, taken 15 days after the yellow fever booster vaccination. This TCR derives from a man aged 30 to 39 who received the YFV17D yellow fever vaccine. The chain joins TRBV4-3 to TRBJ2-3, with 12 bases aligning to TRBD2. The CDR3: CASSPKLAGGGDTQYF. CDR3 nucleotides: TGCGCCAGCAGCCCCAAACTAGCGGGAGGAGGAGATACGCAGTATTTT.